The TCR beta chain under discussion was sequenced for a study of blood T cell repertoires in COVID-19. About the research overall: Samples of COVID-19 (acute and convalescent) were obtained from the United States, Italy and Spain. In each case, the material was cDNA or gDNA derived from T cells, B-cell-depleted T cells, or PBMCs.

CDR3 length: 16 residues. J lost 8 bases, V lost 7 bases, and 16 bases had no gene match. CDR1 is SNHLY, CDR2 FYNNEI, per germline. Method: immunoSEQ multiplex PCR; TCRdb's copy keeps in-frame clones and lacks some. The data show more than 350,000 clones, roughly 90% seen once. The sequenced sample was peripheral blood. This sequence joins TRBV2 and TRBJ1-4; 7 bases match TRBD1. The receptor was derived from a woman between 25 and 40 years old with COVID-19, enrolled during active disease. CDR3 sequence reads: CASIRTGALGREKLFF. CDR3 DNA sequence: TGTGCCAGCATCCGTACAGGGGCGCTGGGAAGAGAAAAACTGTTTTTT.